This T cell receptor beta chain originates from a study of cytomegalovirus exposure and HLA in healthy donors. Assay used: immunoSEQ multiplex PCR; TCRdb lists only in-frame clones, some missing. The table includes 100,000 to 150,000 clones, roughly 90% detected once. Germline loops: CDR1 SGHRS, CDR2 YFSETQ. Trimming pared 4 bases from V and 4 bases from J, leaving 9 bases between. The CDR3 covers 13 residues. This TCR derives from a young woman in good health and CMV-seronegative. The sequencing input was PBMCs. V is TRBV5-1 and J is TRBJ2-1, with unresolved D. CDR3 nucleotides: TGCGCCAGCAGCCTGGATTCGTACAATGAGCAGTTCTTC. Protein sequence: CASSLDSYNEQFF.